This T cell receptor beta chain was sequenced in a study of blood T cell repertoires in COVID-19. Trimming cost V 5 bases and J 6 bases; bases outside gene matches: 11. The CDR3 runs to 16 residues. CDR1 is SEHNR and CDR2 is FQNEAQ in the germline V gene (reference sequence). Produced via immunoSEQ multiplex PCR; TCRdb's table is partial and in-frame only. The sample records around 80,000 clones, roughly 91% being singletons. The V and J genes are TRBV7-9 and TRBJ2-2; 8 nucleotides align to TRBD1. What was sequenced was peripheral blood. This clonotype was sampled from a man aged 60-69 years with acute or convalescent COVID-19. Here the CDR3 reads CASSPRQGRMSGELFF. The DNA for the CDR3 is TGTGCCAGCAGCCCACGACAGGGGCGGATGTCCGGGGAGCTGTTTTTT. The whole variable domain, remainder taken from reference TRBV7-9 and TRBJ2-2, is DTGVSQNPRHKITKRGQNVTFRCDPISEHNRLYWYRQTLGQGPEFLTYFQNEAQLEKSRLLSDRFSAERPKGSFSTLEIQRTEQGDSAMYLCASSPRQGRMSGELFFGEGSRLTVL.